The source of this T cell receptor beta chain is a study of T cell responses to AZD1222 COVID-19 vaccine. This clone was detected only a few times. The antigen is undetermined. From germline, CDR1 is SGHAT and CDR2 FQNNGV. V was pared by 8 bases and J by 4 bases, with 20 bases between. This CDR3 contains 15 residues. The study pooled second doses at about 4 or about 12 weeks. Repertoires were generated with immunoSEQ multiplex PCR, while TCRdb's copy carries only in-frame clones and drops some. Here the sample spans some 150,000 clones, 70% to 90% being singletons. Findings and caveats of the study: No repertoire was sampled before or during the peak T cell response, only after it. Females made up more of the donors, who were largely white British, and clonal diversity may have come out too low. Nearly half of spike-specific TCRs reportedly target unmutated variant regions.

Sequencing used peripheral blood, obtained 28 days after the second AZD1222 dose. This clonotype originated in an adult who received the AZD1222 COVID-19 vaccine. V and J are TRBV11-2 and TRBJ1-2; TRBD1 might be the D (6 bases). DNA for the CDR3: TGTGCCAGCGCCTCACCTTCCGGGACACTCTATGGCTACACCTTC. This gives the protein CASASPSGTLYGYTF.